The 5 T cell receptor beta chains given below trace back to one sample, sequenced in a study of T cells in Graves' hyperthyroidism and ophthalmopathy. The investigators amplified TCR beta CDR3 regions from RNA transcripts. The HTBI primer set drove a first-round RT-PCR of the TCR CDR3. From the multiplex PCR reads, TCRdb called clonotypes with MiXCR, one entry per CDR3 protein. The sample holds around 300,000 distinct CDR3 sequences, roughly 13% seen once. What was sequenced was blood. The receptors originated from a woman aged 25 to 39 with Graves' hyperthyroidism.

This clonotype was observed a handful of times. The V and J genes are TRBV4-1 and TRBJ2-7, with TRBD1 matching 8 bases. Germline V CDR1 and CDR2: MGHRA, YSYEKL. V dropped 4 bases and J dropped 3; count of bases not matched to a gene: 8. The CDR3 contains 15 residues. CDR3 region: CASSPSTGTGYEQYF. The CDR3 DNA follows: TGCGCCAGCAGCCCTAGCACCGGGACAGGCTACGAGCAGTACTTC.

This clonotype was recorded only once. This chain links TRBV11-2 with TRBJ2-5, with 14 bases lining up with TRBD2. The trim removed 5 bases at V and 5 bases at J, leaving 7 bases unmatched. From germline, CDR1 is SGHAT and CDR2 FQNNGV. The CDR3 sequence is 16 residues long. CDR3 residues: CASSRTSGRSEETQYF. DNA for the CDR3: TGTGCCAGCAGCAGGACTAGCGGGAGGTCGGAGGAGACCCAGTACTTC.

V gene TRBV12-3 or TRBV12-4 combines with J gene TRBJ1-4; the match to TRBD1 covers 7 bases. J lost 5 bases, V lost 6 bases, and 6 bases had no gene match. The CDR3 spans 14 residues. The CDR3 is CASSRDSGNEKLFF. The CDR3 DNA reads TGTGCCAGCAGCCGGGACAGCGGGAATGAAAAACTGTTTTTT.

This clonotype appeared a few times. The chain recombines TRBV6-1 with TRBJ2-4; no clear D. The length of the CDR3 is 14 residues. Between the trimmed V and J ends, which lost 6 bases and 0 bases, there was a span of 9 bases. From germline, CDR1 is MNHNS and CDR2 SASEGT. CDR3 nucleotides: TGTGCCAGCAGCACCCGCTTAGCCAAAAACATTCAGTACTTC. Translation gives CASSTRLAKNIQYF.

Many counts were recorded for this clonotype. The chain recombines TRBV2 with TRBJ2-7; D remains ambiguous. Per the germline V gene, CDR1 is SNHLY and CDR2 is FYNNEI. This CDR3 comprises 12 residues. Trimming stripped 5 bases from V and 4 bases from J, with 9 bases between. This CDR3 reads CASSTGQYEQYF. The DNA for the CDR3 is TGTGCCAGCAGTACGGGCCAGTACGAGCAGTACTTC.